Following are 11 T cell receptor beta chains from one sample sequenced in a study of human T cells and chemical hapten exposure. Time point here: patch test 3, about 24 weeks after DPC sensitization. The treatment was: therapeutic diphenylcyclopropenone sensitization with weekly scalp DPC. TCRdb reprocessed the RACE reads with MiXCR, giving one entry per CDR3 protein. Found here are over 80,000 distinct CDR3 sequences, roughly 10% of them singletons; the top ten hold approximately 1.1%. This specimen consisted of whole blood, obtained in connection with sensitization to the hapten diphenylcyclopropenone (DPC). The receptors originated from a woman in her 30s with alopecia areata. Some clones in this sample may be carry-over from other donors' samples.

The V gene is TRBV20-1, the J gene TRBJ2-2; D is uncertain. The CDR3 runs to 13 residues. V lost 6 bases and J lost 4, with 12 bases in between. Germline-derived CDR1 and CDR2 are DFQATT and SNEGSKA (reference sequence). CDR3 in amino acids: CSAADAITGELFF. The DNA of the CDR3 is TGCAGTGCCGCGGACGCGATCACCGGGGAGCTGTTTTTT.

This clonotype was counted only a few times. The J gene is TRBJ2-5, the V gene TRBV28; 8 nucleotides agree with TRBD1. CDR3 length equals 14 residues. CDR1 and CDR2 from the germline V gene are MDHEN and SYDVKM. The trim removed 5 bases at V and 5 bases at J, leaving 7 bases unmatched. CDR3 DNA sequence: TGTGCCAGCAGTCCTTCCCGGGACAGGGAGACCCAGTACTTC. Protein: CASSPSRDRETQYF.

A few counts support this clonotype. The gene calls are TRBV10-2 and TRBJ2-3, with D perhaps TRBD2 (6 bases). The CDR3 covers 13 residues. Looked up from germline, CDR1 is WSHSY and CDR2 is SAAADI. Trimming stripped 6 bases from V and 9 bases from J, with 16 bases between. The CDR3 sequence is CASRAGPQYTQYF. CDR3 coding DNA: TGCGCCAGCAGGGCGGGGCCGCAATACACGCAGTATTTT.

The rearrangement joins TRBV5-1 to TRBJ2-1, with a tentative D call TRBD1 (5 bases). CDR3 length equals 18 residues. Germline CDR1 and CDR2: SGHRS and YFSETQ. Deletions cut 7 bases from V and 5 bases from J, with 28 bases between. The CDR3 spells CASGPWGSRLLQNNEQFF. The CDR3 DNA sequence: TGCGCCAGCGGACCCTGGGGCAGCCGGTTACTACAAAACAATGAGCAGTTCTTC.

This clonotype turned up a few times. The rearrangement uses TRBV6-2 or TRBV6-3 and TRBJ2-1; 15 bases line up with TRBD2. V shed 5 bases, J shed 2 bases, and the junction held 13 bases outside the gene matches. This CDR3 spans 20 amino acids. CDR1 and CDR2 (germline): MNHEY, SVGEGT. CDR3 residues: CASSLVGGTSGRLPYNEQFF. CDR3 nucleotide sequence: TGTGCCAGCAGTCTCGTTGGGGGGACTAGCGGGAGGCTTCCCTACAATGAGCAGTTCTTC.

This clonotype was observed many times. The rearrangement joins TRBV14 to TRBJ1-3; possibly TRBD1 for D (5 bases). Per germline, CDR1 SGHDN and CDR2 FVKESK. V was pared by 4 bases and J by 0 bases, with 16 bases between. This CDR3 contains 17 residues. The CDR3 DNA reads TGTGCCAGCAGCCCTTTCCCCGGGGGGGACTCTGGAAACACCATATATTTT. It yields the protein CASSPFPGGDSGNTIYF.

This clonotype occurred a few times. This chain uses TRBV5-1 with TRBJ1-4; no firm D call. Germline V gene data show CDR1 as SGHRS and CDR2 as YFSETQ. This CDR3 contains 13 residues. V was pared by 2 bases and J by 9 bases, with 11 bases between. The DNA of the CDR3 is TGCGCCAGCAGCTTCAGACAAGGAAAAAAACTGTTTTTT. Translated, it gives CASSFRQGKKLFF. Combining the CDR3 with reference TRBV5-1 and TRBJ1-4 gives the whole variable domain KAGVTQTPRYLIKTRGQQVTLSCSPISGHRSVSWYQQTPGQGLQFLFEYFSETQRNKGNFPGRFSGRQFSNSRSEMNVSTLELGDSALYLCASSFRQGKKLFFGSGTQLSVL.

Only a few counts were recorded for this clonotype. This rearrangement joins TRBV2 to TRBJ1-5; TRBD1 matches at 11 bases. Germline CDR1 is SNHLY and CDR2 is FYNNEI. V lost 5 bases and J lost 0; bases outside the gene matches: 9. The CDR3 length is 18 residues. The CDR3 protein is CASSPRPGTGGSNQPQHF. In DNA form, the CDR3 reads TGTGCCAGCAGTCCACGACCGGGGACAGGGGGTAGCAATCAGCCCCAGCATTTT. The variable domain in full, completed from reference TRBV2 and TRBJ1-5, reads EPEVTQTPSHQVTQMGQEVILRCVPISNHLYFYWYRQILGQKVEFLVSFYNNEISEKSEIFDDQFSVERPDGSNFTLKIRSTKLEDSAMYFCASSPRPGTGGSNQPQHFGDGTRLSIL.

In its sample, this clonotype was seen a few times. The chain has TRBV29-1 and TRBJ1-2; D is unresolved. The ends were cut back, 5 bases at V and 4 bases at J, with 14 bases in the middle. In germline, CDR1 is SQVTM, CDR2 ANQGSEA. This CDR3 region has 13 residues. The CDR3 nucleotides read TGCAGCGTTCGGATCGGGCTTGCCTATGGCTACACCTTC. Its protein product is CSVRIGLAYGYTF.

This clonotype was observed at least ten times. For the CDR3, the DNA is TGTGCCAGCAGCTTAGGACAGGGACCGTCCTACGAGCAGTACGTC. It specifies CASSLGQGPSYEQYV. The gene calls are TRBV7-8 and TRBJ2-7; the match to TRBD1 covers 7 bases. This CDR3 spans 15 amino acids. V was clipped by 1 base and J by 1 base; unmatched bases: 4. Germline lookup yields CDR1 SGHVS and CDR2 FQNEAQ.

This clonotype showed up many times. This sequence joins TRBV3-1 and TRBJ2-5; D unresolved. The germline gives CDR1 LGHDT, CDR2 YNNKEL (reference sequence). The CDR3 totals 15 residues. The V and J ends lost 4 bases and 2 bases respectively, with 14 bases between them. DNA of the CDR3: TGTGCCAGCAGCCCTGATAGGATAAATCAAGAGACCCAGTACTTC. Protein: CASSPDRINQETQYF.